The rows below give T cell receptor beta chains drawn from one sample of a study of T cells in narcolepsy. Sequencing used immunoSEQ multiplex PCR; TCRdb keeps in-frame clones, though not all of them. The sample contains tens of thousands of clones, around 81% of which appear only once. Sequences were obtained from memory (CD45RA-) CD4+ T cells from blood. These receptors were taken from a human donor in good health. CDR3s include the opening cysteine and the closing phenylalanine or tryptophan.

j_call v_call cdr3_aa
TRBJ2-1 TRBV9 CASSPLDSSSYNEQFF
TRBJ1-2 TRBV5-4 CASRGQGRNYGYTF
TRBJ1-1 TRBV19 CASRGRNSYVNTEAFF
TRBJ2-5 TRBV29-1 CSVTKGRVTQYF
TRBJ1-5 TRBV6-5 CASRTGQGQKWPQHF
TRBJ1-2 TRBV6-1 CASSLNRVGYTF
TRBJ1-5 TRBV15 CATSRDLSGGSGNQPQHF
TRBJ1-5 TRBV19 CASSKGQNEKQPQHF
TRBJ2-7 TRBV7-8 CASSFTSVGEQYF
TRBJ1-5 TRBV5-6 CASSLSRWQPQHF
TRBJ2-1 TRBV19 CASSMTSGYEQFF
TRBJ2-1 TRBV4-2 CASSLKGVPEQFF
TRBJ2-1 TRBV27 CASSSGYGEQFF
TRBJ2-3 TRBV25-1 CASSDPLGTGDTDTQYF
TRBJ1-1 TRBV9 CASSADPFNTEAFF
TRBJ2-3 TRBV18 CASSPPKGKGTDTQYF
TRBJ1-1 TRBV30 CAWSEGGETEAFF
TRBJ1-1 TRBV5-5 CASSFSGNTEAFF
TRBJ1-2 TRBV18 CASSPIRGETGYTF
TRBJ2-2 TRBV5-1 CASSWTGDTGELFF
TRBJ1-5 TRBV11-2 CASSLAGNNQPQHF
TRBJ1-1 TRBV6-1 CASRGQGRFTEAFF
TRBJ1-4 TRBV5-5 CASSFGGTNEKLFF
TRBJ1-4 TRBV9 CASSVAIRANEKLFF
TRBJ2-1 TRBV19 CASSIGWWGYNEQFF
TRBJ2-1 TRBV10-3 CAIRAGASGGGNEQFF
TRBJ1-1 TRBV7-9 CASSLPGLNEAFF
TRBJ2-7 TRBV19 CASSITGRSSYEQYF
TRBJ1-2 TRBV25-1 CASSESGGGDRLYGYTF
TRBJ1-2 TRBV6-5 CASTPGQLNYGYTF
TRBJ1-6 TRBV4-3 CASSQERGNSPLHF
TRBJ2-2 TRBV5-6 CASSLWGSGGGELFF
TRBJ2-3 TRBV10-1 CASRSGGATDTQYF
TRBJ1-2 TRBV7-8 CASSLNDRSNYGYTF
TRBJ1-5 TRBV5-1 CASSLEQGVQPQHF
TRBJ1-2 TRBV18 CASTPGVTYGYTF
TRBJ2-1 TRBV10-1 CASSTGLSYNEQFF
TRBJ2-7 TRBV9 CASSPDGDRVYEQYF
TRBJ2-5 TRBV11-2 CASSLRSRQAASQETQYF
TRBJ2-3 TRBV5-1 CASSAGRGGGSDTQYF
TRBJ1-5 TRBV18 CASSPSPDQPQHF
TRBJ2-3 TRBV23-1 CARESDTQYF
TRBJ2-6 TRBV15 CATSRGQWAGANVLTF
TRBJ1-3 TRBV5-1 CASSLGDARSGNTIYF
TRBJ2-7 TRBV19 CASSRGTSGSSSYEQYF
TRBJ2-3 TRBV2 CASSPLRALRGTQYF
TRBJ2-4 TRBV11-2 CASSNPGTPFHQYF
TRBJ1-5 TRBV9 CASSVDGGKQPQHF
TRBJ2-3 TRBV5-1 CASSLEGVSTDTQYF
TRBJ1-1 TRBV5-4 CASSLGGPANTEAFF
TRBJ2-7 TRBV12-5 CASGLVGYSDGDEQYF